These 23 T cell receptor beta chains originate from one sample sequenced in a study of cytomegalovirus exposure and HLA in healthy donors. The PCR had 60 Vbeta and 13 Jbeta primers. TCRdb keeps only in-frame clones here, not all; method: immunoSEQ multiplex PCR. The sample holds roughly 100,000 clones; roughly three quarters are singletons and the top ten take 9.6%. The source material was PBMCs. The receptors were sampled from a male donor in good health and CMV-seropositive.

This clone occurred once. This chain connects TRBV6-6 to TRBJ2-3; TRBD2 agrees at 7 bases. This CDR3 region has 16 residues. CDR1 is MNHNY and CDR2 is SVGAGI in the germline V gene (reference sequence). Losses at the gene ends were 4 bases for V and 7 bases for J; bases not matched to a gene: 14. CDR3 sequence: CASSLVRAGDSNTQYF. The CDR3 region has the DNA TGTGCCAGCAGTTTGGTACGGGCGGGAGACTCTAATACGCAGTATTTT.

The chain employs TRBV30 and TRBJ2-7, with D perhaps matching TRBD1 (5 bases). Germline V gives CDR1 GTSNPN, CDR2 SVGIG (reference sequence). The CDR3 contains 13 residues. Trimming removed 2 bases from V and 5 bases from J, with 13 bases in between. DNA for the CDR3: TGTGCCTGGAGTATCCAGGGAACCCACGAGCAGTACTTC. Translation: CAWSIQGTHEQYF.

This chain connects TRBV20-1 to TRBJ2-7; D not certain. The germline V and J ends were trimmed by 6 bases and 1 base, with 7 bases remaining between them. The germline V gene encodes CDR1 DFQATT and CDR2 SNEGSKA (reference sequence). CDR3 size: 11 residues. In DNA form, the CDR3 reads TGCAGTGCATCAGGATCCTACGAGCAGTACTTC. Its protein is CSASGSYEQYF.

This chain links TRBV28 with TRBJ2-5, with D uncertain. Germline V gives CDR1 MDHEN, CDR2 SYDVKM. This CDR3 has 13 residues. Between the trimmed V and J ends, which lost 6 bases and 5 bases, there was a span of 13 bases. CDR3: CASSREPRETQYF. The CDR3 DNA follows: TGTGCCAGCAGCCGCGAGCCGCGGGAGACCCAGTACTTC.

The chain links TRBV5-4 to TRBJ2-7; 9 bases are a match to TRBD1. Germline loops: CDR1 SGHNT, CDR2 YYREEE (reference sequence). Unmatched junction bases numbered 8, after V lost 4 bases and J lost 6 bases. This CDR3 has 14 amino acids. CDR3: CASSPGQGKGEQYF. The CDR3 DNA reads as TGTGCCAGCAGCCCAGGACAGGGGAAAGGCGAGCAGTACTTC. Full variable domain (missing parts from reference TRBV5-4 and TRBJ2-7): ETGVTQSPTHLIKTRGQQVTLRCSSQSGHNTVSWYQQALGQGPQFIFQYYREEENGRGNFPPRFSGLQFPNYSSELNVNALELDDSALYLCASSPGQGKGEQYFGPGTRLTVT.

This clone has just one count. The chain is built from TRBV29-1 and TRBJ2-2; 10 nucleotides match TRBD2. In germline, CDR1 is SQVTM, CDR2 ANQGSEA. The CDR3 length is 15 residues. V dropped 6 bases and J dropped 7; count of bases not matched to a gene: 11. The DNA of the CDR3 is TGCAGCGTGGACGGACTAGCGGCCGGCCACGGGGAGCTGTTTTTT. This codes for CSVDGLAAGHGELFF.

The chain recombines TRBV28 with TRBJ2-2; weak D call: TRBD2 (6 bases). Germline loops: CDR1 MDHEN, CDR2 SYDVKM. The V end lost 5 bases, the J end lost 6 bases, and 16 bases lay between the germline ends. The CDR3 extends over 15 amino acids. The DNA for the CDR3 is TGTGCCAGCAGTCCGCTGACTAGTCAGGCCGGGGAGCTGTTTTTT. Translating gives CASSPLTSQAGELFF.

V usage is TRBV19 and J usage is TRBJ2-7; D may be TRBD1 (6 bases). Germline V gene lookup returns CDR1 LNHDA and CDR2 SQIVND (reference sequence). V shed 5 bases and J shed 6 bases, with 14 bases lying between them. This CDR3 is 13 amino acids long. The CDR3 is CASSLGRGPEQYF. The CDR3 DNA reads TGTGCCAGTAGTTTGGGCAGGGGTCCCGAGCAGTACTTC.

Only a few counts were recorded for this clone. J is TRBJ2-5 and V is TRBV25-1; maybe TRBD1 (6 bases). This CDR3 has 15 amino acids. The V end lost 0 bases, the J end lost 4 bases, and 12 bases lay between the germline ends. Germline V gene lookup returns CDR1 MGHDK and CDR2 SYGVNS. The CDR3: CASSEYEQGGETQYF. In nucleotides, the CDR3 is TGTGCCAGCAGTGAATACGAACAGGGTGGAGAGACCCAGTACTTC.

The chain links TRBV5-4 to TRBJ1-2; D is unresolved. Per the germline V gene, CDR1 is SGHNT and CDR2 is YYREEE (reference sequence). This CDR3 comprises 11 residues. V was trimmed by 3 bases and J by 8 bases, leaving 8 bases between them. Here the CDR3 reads CASSSEEGYTF. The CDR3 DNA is TGTGCCAGCAGCTCCGAGGAGGGCTACACCTTC.

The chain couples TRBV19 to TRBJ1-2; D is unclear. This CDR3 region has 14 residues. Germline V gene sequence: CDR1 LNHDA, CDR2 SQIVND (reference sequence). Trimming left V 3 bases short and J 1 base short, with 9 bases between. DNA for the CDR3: TGTGCCAGTAGTATCGCTGGAGTTAACTATGGCTACACCTTC. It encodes CASSIAGVNYGYTF.

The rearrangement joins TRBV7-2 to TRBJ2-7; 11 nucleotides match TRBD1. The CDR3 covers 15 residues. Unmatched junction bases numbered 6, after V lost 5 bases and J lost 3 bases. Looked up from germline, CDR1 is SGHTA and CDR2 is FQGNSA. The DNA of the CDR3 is TGTGCCAGCAGCGCACTGGGGACAGGGGGCTACGAGCAGTACTTC. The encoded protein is CASSALGTGGYEQYF.

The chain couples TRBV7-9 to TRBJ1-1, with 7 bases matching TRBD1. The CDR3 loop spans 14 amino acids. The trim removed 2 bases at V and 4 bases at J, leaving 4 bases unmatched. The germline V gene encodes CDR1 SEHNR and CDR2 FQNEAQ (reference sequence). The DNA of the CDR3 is TGTGCCAGCAGCTTAATGGCAGGGGGCACTGAAGCTTTCTTT. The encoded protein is CASSLMAGGTEAFF.

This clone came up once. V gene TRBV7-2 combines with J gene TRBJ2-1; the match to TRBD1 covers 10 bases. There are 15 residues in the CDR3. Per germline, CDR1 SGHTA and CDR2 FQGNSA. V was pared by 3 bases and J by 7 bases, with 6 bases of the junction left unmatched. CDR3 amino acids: CASSFRQGAHNEQFF. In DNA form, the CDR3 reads TGTGCCAGCAGCTTCCGACAGGGGGCGCATAATGAGCAGTTCTTC.

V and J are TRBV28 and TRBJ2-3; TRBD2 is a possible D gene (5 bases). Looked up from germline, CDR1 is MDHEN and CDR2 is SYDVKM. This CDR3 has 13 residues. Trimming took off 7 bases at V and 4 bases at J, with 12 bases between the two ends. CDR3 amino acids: CASTPGMADTQYF. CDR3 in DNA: TGTGCCAGCACCCCGGGGATGGCAGATACGCAGTATTTT. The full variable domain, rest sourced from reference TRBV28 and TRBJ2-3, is DVKVTQSSRYLVKRTGEKVFLECVQDMDHENMFWYRQDPGLGLRLIYFSYDVKMKEKGDIPEGYSVSREKKERFSLILESASTNQTSMYLCASTPGMADTQYFGPGTRLTVL.

The CDR3 spells CASIRREEISSGANVLTF. In nucleotides, the CDR3 is TGTGCCAGTATTCGGAGGGAGGAAATCTCCTCTGGGGCCAACGTCCTGACTTTC. The chain employs TRBV19 and TRBJ2-6; D may be TRBD2 (6 bases). The CDR3 is 18 amino acids. With 7 bases removed from V and 0 bases from J, the gap between germline ends came to 19 bases. Germline CDR1 LNHDA, CDR2 SQIVND (reference sequence).

This chain's CDR3 is CASGSQPGSEAFF. CDR3 nucleotide sequence: TGTGCCAGCGGGAGCCAGCCGGGCTCTGAAGCTTTCTTT. The rearrangement links TRBV28 to TRBJ1-1; D unresolved. Trimming took 8 bases from V and 6 from J, leaving 16 bases between them. Germline V gives CDR1 MDHEN, CDR2 SYDVKM. This CDR3 has 13 amino acids.

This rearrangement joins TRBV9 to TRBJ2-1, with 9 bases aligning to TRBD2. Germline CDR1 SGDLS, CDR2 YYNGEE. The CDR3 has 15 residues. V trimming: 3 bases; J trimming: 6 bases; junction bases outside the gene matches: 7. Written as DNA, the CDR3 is TGTGCCAGCAGCGCTCTAGCGGGGAGGAGCAATGAGCAGTTCTTC. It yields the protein CASSALAGRSNEQFF. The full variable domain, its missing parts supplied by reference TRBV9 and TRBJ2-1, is DSGVTQTPKHLITATGQRVTLRCSPRSGDLSVYWYQQSLDQGLQFLIQYYNGEERAKGNILERFSAQQFPDLHSELNLSSLELGDSALYFCASSALAGRSNEQFFGPGTRLTVL.

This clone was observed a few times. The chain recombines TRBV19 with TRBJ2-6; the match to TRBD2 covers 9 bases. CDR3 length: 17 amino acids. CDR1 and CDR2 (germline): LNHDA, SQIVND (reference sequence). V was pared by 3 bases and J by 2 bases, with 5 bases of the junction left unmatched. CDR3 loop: CASSMQAGGTGANVLTF. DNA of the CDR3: TGTGCCAGTAGTATGCAAGCGGGAGGAACTGGGGCCAACGTCCTGACTTTC.

CDR3 sequence (DNA): TGTGCCAGCAGCCCCCGTCTCACAGATACGCAGTATTTT. Its translation: CASSPRLTDTQYF. The chain recombines TRBV7-8 with TRBJ2-3; no clear D. Trimming took 5 bases from V and 2 from J, leaving 8 bases between them. The CDR3 loop spans 13 amino acids. Germline CDR1 SGHVS, CDR2 FQNEAQ.

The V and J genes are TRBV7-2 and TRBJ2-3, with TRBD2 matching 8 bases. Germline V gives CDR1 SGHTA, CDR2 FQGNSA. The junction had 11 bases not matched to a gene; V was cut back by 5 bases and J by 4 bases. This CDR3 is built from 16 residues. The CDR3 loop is CASSPPPGLGADTQYF. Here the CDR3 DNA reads TGTGCCAGCAGCCCACCTCCGGGACTAGGAGCAGATACGCAGTATTTT.

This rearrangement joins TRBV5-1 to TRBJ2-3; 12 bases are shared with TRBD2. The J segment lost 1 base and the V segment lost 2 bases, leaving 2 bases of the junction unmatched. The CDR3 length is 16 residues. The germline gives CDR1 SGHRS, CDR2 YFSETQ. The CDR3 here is CASSLRLAGGTDTQYF. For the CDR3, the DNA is TGCGCCAGCAGCTTAAGACTAGCGGGAGGCACAGATACGCAGTATTTT.

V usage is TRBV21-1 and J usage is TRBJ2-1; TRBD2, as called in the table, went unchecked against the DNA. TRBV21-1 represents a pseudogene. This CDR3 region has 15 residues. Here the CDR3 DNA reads TGTGCCAGCAGCAAATTCCACATAGCTGAGAATGAGCAGTTCTTC. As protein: CASSKFHIAENEQFF.